A single sample gave rise to the 14 T cell receptor beta chains below, sequenced in a study of T-cell reconstitution after alpha-beta-depleted transplantation in children. TCRbeta library preparation incorporated unique molecular identifiers. TCRdb redid the calling of the PCR reads with MiXCR, one entry per CDR3 protein. The table lists about 830,000 distinct CDR3 sequences, 15% to 20% of them singletons. Material: PBMCs, mostly from graft donor cells, obtained 360 days after TCRalphabeta/CD19-depleted stem cell transplant. These receptors originate from a male patient younger than 18 who had a stem cell transplant for acute lymphoblastic leukemia, so the T cells may come from the graft donor.

The J gene is TRBJ2-1, the V gene TRBV5-1; TRBD2 matches at 12 bases. V trimming: 7 bases; J trimming: 4 bases; junction bases outside the gene matches: 6. The V gene's germline CDR1 is SGHRS and CDR2 YFSETQ. The CDR3 has 15 residues. The CDR3 DNA reads TGCGCCAGCGCGAGGGGACTAGCGGGTTACAATGAGCAGTTCTTC. Its translation: CASARGLAGYNEQFF.

This rearrangement joins TRBV27 to TRBJ2-7; D assignment may be TRBD1 or TRBD2 (5 bases each). The CDR3 contains 12 residues. In germline, CDR1 is MNHEY, CDR2 SMNVEV (reference sequence). With 8 bases removed from V and 8 bases from J, the gap between germline ends came to 16 bases. CDR3: CASGPHRGKQYF. For the CDR3, the DNA is TGTGCCAGCGGTCCCCACCGGGGCAAGCAGTACTTC.

This clonotype showed up just a few times. This chain links TRBV20-1 with TRBJ2-2; 9 bases align to TRBD2. Looked up from germline, CDR1 is DFQATT and CDR2 is SNEGSKA (reference sequence). This CDR3 has 18 residues. The trim removed 6 bases at V and 2 bases at J, leaving 16 bases unmatched. The CDR3 region is CSARDQASGIPNTGELFF. CDR3 coding DNA: TGCAGTGCCAGGGATCAGGCTAGCGGGATTCCTAACACCGGGGAGCTGTTTTTT.

In this sample, this clonotype turned up a few times. The rearrangement links TRBV29-1 to TRBJ1-2; 7 bases are a match to TRBD1. V lost 7 bases, J lost 5 bases, and 13 bases stayed unmatched. The CDR3 extends over 14 amino acids. The V gene's germline CDR1 is SQVTM and CDR2 ANQGSEA. The CDR3 protein is CSALRWDRPYGYTF. The CDR3 DNA reads as TGCAGCGCTCTGCGGTGGGACAGACCGTATGGCTACACCTTC.

This clonotype has more than one count but fewer than ten. V is TRBV6-6 and J is TRBJ2-5, with TRBD1 as a possible D gene (6 bases). V was clipped by 5 bases and J by 4 bases, with 11 bases between them. Germline values: CDR1 MNHNY, CDR2 SVGAGI (reference sequence). This CDR3 spans 13 amino acids. The CDR3, as DNA: TGTGCCAGCAGTATGCAGGGGACAGAGACCCAGTACTTC. The encoded protein is CASSMQGTETQYF.

This clonotype was detected ten times or more. The CDR3 nucleotides read TGCGCCAGCAGCTTGCCCGGGCGGGTCACAGATACGCAGTATTTT. Translating gives CASSLPGRVTDTQYF. The chain uses TRBV5-1 and TRBJ2-3, with D possibly matching TRBD2 (5 bases). CDR1 and CDR2 (germline): SGHRS, YFSETQ. Deletions cut 1 base from V and 2 bases from J, with 11 bases between. The CDR3 covers 15 residues.

The CDR3 region is CSGWTTSDTQYF. The CDR3 nucleotides read TGCAGCGGTTGGACCACATCAGATACGCAGTATTTT. V usage is TRBV29-1 and J usage is TRBJ2-3; D not certain. Germline V gene sequence: CDR1 SQVTM, CDR2 ANQGSEA. The CDR3 has 12 residues. V was clipped by 7 bases and J by 4 bases, with 12 bases between them.

CDR3 nucleotides: TGCGCCAGCAGCTACCGCGGGTTCACCGGGGAGCTGTTTTTT. Its protein is CASSYRGFTGELFF. This chain uses TRBV5-1 with TRBJ2-2, with a weak D call TRBD2 (5 bases). Germline lookup yields CDR1 SGHRS and CDR2 YFSETQ. The V gene lost 3 bases and the J gene lost 4 bases, with 10 bases spanning the gap. The CDR3 spans 14 residues.

The chain carries TRBV10-2 and TRBJ2-7; either TRBD1 or TRBD2 may supply D (5 bases each). The germline V gene encodes CDR1 WSHSY and CDR2 SAAADI. The CDR3 runs 14 residues. Deletions cut 10 bases from V and 1 base from J, with 17 bases between. The CDR3: CAILGPLTSYEQYF. The CDR3 DNA is TGCGCCATCCTGGGACCCTTGACTTCCTACGAGCAGTACTTC.

This clonotype occurred a few times. V usage is TRBV9 and J usage is TRBJ2-1, with D perhaps TRBD2 (6 bases). CDR1 is SGDLS, CDR2 YYNGEE, per germline. This CDR3 is built from 14 residues. With 2 bases removed from V and 6 bases from J, the gap between germline ends came to 12 bases. The CDR3 DNA reads TGTGCCAGCAGCGTCATCGGGACTGGCAATGAGCAGTTCTTC. It is translated as CASSVIGTGNEQFF.

The V call is TRBV7-8, the J call TRBJ1-6; D remains unclear. The CDR3 consists of 15 residues. V was cut by 5 bases and J by 14 bases, with 22 bases left in between. CDR1 and CDR2 (germline): SGHVS, FQNEAQ. In DNA, the CDR3 is TGTGCCAGCAGCCTTTTAGCATCCCTGCTTGGGGCCCTCCACTTT. Translation: CASSLLASLLGALHF.

V and J are TRBV3-1 and TRBJ2-5; a weak D match, TRBD2 (5 bases). There are 15 residues in the CDR3. The germline V gene has CDR1 LGHDT and CDR2 YNNKEL (reference sequence). Trimming pared 0 bases from V and 5 bases from J, leaving 13 bases between. This chain's CDR3 is CASSQDADYMETQYF. In DNA, the CDR3 is TGTGCCAGCAGCCAAGATGCAGACTATATGGAGACCCAGTACTTC.

This clonotype was detected a few times. This sequence joins TRBV5-1 and TRBJ2-7, with TRBD2 matching over 7 bases. CDR3 length equals 15 residues. Per germline, CDR1 SGHRS and CDR2 YFSETQ. V gave up 1 base and J gave up 1 base; unmatched junction bases: 5. In nucleotides, the CDR3 is TGCGCCAGCAGCTTGAAGGCTAGCGGTTCCTACGAGCAGTACTTC. Its protein is CASSLKASGSYEQYF.

This clonotype was picked up a small number of times. J is TRBJ2-7 and V is TRBV12-3 or TRBV12-4, with D tentatively TRBD2 (6 bases). The CDR3 is 14 amino acids. V gave up 7 bases and J gave up 5 bases, with 18 bases separating them. CDR3 coding DNA: TGTGCCAGCACCTCGGAGGAGGGAGCCGACGAGCAGTACTTC. This translates into CASTSEEGADEQYF.